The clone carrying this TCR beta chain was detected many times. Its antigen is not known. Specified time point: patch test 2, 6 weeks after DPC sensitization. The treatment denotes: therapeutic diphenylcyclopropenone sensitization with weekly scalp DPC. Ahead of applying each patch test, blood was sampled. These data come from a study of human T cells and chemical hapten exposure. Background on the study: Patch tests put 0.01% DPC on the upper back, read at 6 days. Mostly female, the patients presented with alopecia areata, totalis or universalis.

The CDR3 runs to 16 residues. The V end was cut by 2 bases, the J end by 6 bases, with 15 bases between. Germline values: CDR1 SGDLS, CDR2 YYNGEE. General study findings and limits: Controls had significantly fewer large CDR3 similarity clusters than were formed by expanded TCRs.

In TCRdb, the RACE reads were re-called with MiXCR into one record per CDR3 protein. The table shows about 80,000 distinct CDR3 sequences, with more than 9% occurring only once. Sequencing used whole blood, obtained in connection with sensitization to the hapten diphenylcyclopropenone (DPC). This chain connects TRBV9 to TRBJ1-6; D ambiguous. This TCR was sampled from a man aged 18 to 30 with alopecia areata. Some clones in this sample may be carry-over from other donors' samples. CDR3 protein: CASSVSVMGSNSPLHF. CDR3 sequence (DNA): TGTGCCAGCAGCGTCTCCGTGATGGGCTCTAATTCACCCCTCCACTTT.